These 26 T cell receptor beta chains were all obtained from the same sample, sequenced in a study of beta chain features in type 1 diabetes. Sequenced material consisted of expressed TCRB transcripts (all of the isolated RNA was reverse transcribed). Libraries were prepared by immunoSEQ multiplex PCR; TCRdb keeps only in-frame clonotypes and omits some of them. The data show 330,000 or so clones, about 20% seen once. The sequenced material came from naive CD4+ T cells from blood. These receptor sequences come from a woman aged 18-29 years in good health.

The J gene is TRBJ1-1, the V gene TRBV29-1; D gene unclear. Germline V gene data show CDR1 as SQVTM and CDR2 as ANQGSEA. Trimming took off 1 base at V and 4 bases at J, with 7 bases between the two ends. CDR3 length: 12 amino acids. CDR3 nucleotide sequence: TGCAGCGTTGAAGGGGGAGCCACTGAAGCTTTCTTT. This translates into CSVEGGATEAFF.

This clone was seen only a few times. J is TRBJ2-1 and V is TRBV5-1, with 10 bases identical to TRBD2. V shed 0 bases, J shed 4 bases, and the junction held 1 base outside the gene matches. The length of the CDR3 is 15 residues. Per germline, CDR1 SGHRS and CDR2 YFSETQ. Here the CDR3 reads CASSLGAGGYNEQFF. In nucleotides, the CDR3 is TGCGCCAGCAGCTTGGGAGCGGGAGGGTACAATGAGCAGTTCTTC.

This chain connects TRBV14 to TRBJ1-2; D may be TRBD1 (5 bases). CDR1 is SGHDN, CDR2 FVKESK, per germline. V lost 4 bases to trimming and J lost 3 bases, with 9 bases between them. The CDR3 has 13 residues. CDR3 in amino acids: CASSLTGYYGYTF. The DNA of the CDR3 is TGTGCCAGCAGCCTAACAGGTTACTATGGCTACACCTTC.

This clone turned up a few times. In nucleotides, the CDR3 is TGTGCCAGCAGTCGGACAGTGAACACCGGGGAGCTGTTTTTT. Its protein is CASSRTVNTGELFF. The J gene is TRBJ2-2, the V gene TRBV7-9; the D gene is possibly TRBD1 (6 bases). Germline CDR1 reads SEHNR; CDR2 reads FQNEAQ (reference sequence). Trimming cost V 6 bases and J 1 base, with 9 bases left between them. CDR3 length: 14 residues.

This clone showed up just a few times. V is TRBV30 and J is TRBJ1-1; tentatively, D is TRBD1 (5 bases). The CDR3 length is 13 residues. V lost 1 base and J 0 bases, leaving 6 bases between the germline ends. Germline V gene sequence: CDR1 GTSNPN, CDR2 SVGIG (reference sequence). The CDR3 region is CAWSGQMNTEAFF. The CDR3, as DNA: TGTGCCTGGAGTGGACAGATGAACACTGAAGCTTTCTTT. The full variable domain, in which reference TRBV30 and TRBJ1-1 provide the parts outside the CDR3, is SQTIHQWPATLVQPVGSPLSLECTVEGTSNPNLYWYRQAAGRGLQLLFYSVGIGQISSEVPQNLSASRPQDRQFILSSKKLLLSDSGFYLCAWSGQMNTEAFFGQGTRLTVV.

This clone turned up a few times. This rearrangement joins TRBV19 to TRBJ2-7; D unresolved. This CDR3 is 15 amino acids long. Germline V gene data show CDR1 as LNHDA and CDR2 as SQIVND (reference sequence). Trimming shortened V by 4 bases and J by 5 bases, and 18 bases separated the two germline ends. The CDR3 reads CASSRPWAAGNEQYF. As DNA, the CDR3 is TGTGCCAGTAGTAGACCATGGGCAGCCGGCAACGAGCAGTACTTC.

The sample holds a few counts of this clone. CDR3 protein: CALNRGEGGELFF. In nucleotides, the CDR3 is TGTGCCTTGAACAGGGGCGAGGGCGGGGAGCTGTTTTTT. V is TRBV30 and J is TRBJ2-2, with 7 nucleotides matching TRBD1. The CDR3 extends over 13 amino acids. J was trimmed by 7 bases and V by 7 bases; bases with no gene match: 9. Germline V CDR1 and CDR2: GTSNPN, SVGIG (reference sequence).

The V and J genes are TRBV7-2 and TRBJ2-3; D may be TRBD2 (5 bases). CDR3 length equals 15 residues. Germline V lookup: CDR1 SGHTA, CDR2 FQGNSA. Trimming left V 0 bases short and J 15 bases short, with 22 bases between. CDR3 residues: CASSLASGTTREGYF. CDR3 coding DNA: TGTGCCAGCAGCTTAGCAAGCGGTACGACCCGAGAGGGTTATTTT. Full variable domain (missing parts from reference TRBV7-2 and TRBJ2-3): GAGVSQSPSNKVTEKGKDVELRCDPISGHTALYWYRQSLGQGLEFLIYFQGNSAPDKSGLPSDRFSAERTGGSVSTLTIQRTQQEDSAVYLCASSLASGTTREGYFGPGTRLTVL.

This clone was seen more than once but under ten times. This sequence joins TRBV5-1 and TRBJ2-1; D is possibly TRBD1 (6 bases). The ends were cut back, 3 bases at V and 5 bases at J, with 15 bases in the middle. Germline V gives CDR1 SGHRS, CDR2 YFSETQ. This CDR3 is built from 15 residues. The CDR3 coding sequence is TGCGCCAGCAGCTCCCGGGACACGAAAAACAATGAGCAGTTCTTC. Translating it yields CASSSRDTKNNEQFF.

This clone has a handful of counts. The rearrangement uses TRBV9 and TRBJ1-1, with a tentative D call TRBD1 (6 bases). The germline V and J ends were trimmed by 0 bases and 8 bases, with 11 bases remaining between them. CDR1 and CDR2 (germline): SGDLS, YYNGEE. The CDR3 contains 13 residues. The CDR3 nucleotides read TGTGCCAGCAGCGTAGTAATCGACAGGGAAGCTTTCTTT. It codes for CASSVVIDREAFF. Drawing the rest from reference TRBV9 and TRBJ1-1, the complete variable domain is DSGVTQTPKHLITATGQRVTLRCSPRSGDLSVYWYQQSLDQGLQFLIQYYNGEERAKGNILERFSAQQFPDLHSELNLSSLELGDSALYFCASSVVIDREAFFGQGTRLTVV.

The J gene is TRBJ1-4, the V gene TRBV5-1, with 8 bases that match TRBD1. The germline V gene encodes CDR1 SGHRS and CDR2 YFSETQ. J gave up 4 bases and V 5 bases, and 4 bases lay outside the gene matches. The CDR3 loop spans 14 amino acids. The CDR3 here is CASSPDRGNEKLFF. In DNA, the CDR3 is TGCGCCAGCAGTCCTGACAGGGGTAATGAAAAACTGTTTTTT.

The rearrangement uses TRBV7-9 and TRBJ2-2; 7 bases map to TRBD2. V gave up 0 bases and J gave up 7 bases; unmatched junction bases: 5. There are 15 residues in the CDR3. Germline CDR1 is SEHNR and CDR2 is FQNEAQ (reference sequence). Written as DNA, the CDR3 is TGTGCCAGCAGCTTAGCGGGAGGGTTCGTCGGGGAGCTGTTTTTT. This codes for CASSLAGGFVGELFF.

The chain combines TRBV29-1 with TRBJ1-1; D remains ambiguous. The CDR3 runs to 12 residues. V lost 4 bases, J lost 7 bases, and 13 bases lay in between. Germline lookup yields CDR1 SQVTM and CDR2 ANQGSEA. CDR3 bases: TGCAGCGTTGGGGGTTGGGGAGTTGAAGCTTTCTTT. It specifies CSVGGWGVEAFF.

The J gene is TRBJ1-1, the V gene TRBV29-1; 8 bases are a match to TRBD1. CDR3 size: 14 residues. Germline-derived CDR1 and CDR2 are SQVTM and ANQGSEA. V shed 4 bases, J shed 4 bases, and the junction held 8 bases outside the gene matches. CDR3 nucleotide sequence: TGCAGCGTTGGAAGATTGACAGGGGTCACTGAAGCTTTCTTT. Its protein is CSVGRLTGVTEAFF.

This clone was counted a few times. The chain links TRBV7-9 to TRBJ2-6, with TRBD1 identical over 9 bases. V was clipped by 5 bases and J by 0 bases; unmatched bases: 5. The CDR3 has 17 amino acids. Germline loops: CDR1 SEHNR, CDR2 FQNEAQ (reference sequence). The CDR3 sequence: CASSDKGQGSGANVLTF. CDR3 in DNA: TGTGCCAGCAGCGACAAGGGACAGGGCTCTGGGGCCAACGTCCTGACTTTC.

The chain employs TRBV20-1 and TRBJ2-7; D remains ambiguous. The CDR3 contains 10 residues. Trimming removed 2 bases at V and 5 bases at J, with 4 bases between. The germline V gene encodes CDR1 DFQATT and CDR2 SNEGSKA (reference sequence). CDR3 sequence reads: CSARRDEQYF. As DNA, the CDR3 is TGCAGTGCTAGACGCGACGAGCAGTACTTC.

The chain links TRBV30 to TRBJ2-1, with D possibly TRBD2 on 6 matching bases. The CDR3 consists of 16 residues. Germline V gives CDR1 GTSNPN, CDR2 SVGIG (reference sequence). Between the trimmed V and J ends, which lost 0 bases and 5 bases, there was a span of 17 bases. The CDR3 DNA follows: TGTGCCTGGAGTGTTAGCTTTAGGGGAGGACACAATGAGCAGTTCTTC. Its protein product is CAWSVSFRGGHNEQFF.

The CDR3 here is CASSVAPGQGVYEQYF. The DNA of the CDR3 is TGTGCCAGCAGCGTAGCTCCGGGACAGGGAGTCTACGAGCAGTACTTC. The chain joins TRBV9 to TRBJ2-7, with 9 bases that match TRBD1. The CDR3 extends over 16 amino acids. The V and J ends lost 0 bases and 3 bases, in that order; junction bases with no gene match: 7. Germline CDR1 reads SGDLS; CDR2 reads YYNGEE.

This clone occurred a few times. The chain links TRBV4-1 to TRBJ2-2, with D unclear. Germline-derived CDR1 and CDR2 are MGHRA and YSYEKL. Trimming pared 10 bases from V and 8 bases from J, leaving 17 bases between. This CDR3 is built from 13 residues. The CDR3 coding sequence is TGCGCCAACCCAAATCGAGGAACGGGGGAGCTGTTTTTT. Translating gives CANPNRGTGELFF.

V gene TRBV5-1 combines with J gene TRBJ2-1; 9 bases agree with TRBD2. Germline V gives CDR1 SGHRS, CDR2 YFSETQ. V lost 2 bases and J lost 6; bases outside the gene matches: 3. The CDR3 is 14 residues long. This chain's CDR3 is CASSFSGSGNEQFF. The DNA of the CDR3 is TGCGCCAGCAGCTTTAGCGGGAGTGGCAATGAGCAGTTCTTC.

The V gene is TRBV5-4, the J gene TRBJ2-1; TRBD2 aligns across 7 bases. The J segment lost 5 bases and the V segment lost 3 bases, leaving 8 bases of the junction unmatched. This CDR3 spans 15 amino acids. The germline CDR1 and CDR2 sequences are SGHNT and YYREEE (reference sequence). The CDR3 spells CASSSPSGANNEQFF. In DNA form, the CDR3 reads TGTGCCAGCAGCTCCCCCAGCGGGGCGAACAATGAGCAGTTCTTC.

CDR3 sequence reads: CSVEQGSGSYGYTF. CDR3 bases: TGCAGCGTTGAACAAGGAAGCGGGAGCTATGGCTACACCTTC. The chain uses TRBV29-1 and TRBJ1-2; no firm D call. Germline CDR1 is SQVTM and CDR2 is ANQGSEA. The CDR3 spans 14 residues. Deletions cut 2 bases from V and 4 bases from J, with 14 bases between.

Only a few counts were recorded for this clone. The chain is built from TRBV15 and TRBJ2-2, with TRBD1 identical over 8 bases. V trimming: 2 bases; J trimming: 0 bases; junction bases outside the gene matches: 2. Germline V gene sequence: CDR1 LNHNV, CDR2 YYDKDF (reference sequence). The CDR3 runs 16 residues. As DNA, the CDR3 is TGTGCCACCAGCAGAAAGGGACAGGCGAACACCGGGGAGCTGTTTTTT. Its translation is CATSRKGQANTGELFF.

The CDR3 reads CASSSSEWASSYEQYF. CDR3 coding DNA: TGTGCCAGCAGTTCCTCTGAATGGGCCAGTTCCTACGAGCAGTACTTC. The rearrangement uses TRBV27 and TRBJ2-7, with D uncertain. The CDR3 has 16 residues. Trimming took 4 bases from V and 1 from J, leaving 17 bases between them. Germline-derived CDR1 and CDR2 are MNHEY and SMNVEV (reference sequence).

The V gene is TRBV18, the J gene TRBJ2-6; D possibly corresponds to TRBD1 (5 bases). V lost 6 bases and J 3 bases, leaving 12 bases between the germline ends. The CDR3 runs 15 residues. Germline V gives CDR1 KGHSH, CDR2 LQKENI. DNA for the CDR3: TGTGCCAGCTCTCCCCAGGGAATTGGGGCCAACGTCCTGACTTTC. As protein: CASSPQGIGANVLTF.

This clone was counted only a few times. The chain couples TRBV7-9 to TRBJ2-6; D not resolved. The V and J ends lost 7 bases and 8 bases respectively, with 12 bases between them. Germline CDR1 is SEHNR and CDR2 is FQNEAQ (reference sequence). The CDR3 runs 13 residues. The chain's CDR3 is CASTLAGSNVLTF. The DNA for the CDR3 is TGTGCCAGCACCTTGGCAGGATCCAACGTCCTGACTTTC.